This paragraph covers one T cell receptor (beta chain) sequence. The data originate from a study of response to subunit inactivated influenza vaccine. One entry per CDR3 protein results from TCRdb running MiXCR on the RT-PCR reads. Altogether approximately 500,000 distinct CDR3 sequences are present, 10% to 15% being singletons, with the ten largest covering less than 15%. CDR1 is SGHNT, CDR2 YENEEA, per germline. The CDR3 has 13 residues. V shed 4 bases, J shed 4 bases, and the junction held 3 bases outside the gene matches. The chain uses TRBV11-3 and TRBJ2-5, with TRBD1 matching over 7 bases. Sequencing used PBMCs from blood, obtained more than 35 days after vaccination. The TCR was taken from a man aged 50 to 60 who received an inactivated influenza vaccine. CDR3 DNA sequence: TGTGCCAGCAGCTCGGGACAGTTAGAGACCCAGTACTTC. Translated, it gives CASSSGQLETQYF.